This entry lists 15 T cell receptor beta chains sequenced from one sample in a study of spatial heterogeneity in lung cancer. TCRdb itself ran the 5' RACE reads through MiXCR, one entry per CDR3 protein. The sample yields 1,500 to 2,000 distinct CDR3 sequences, roughly 13% seen once. Time point in this sample: sample taken at primary tumor resection. The material sequenced was normal lung tissue next to the tumor, taken at surgery. The receptors originated from a female donor with early-stage non-small cell lung cancer.

There are a few counts of this clonotype. The CDR3 coding sequence is TGTGCCAGCAGTCCCGGACTTTTCACAGATACGCAGTATTTT. This gives the protein CASSPGLFTDTQYF. The V gene is TRBV12-3 or TRBV12-4, the J gene TRBJ2-3, with TRBD2 as a possible D gene (5 bases). The CDR3 sequence is 14 residues long. Trimming removed 5 bases from V and 2 bases from J, with 11 bases in between.

This clonotype was detected only once. V gene TRBV24-1 combines with J gene TRBJ2-1, with 9 bases that match TRBD1. The CDR3 is 16 residues long. In germline, CDR1 is KGHDR, CDR2 SFDVKD. The V segment lost 6 bases and the J segment 5 bases; nucleotides outside the gene matches: 10. The CDR3 protein is CATSFPSGQGDNEQFF. The CDR3, as DNA: TGTGCCACCAGTTTCCCGTCGGGACAGGGAGACAATGAGCAGTTCTTC.

Relative to its sample, this clonotype is large. The V call is TRBV6-2 or TRBV6-3, the J call TRBJ2-7, with a possible D match to TRBD1 (5 bases). This CDR3 comprises 11 residues. V dropped 6 bases and J dropped 3 bases, with 6 bases sitting between them. Germline values: CDR1 MNHEY, CDR2 SVGEGT. CDR3 loop: CASRQDYEQYV. The CDR3 DNA reads TGTGCCAGCAGACAGGACTACGAGCAGTACGTC.

In its sample, this clonotype was seen many times. The gene calls are TRBV7-3 and TRBJ2-7; TRBD2 might be the D (6 bases). V lost 1 base and J lost 0, with 10 bases in between. The CDR3 contains 15 residues. CDR1 and CDR2 (germline): SGHTA, FQGTGA. CDR3 loop: CASSLRAGSSYEQYF. The CDR3 coding sequence is TGTGCCAGCAGCTTAAGGGCGGGGAGCTCCTACGAGCAGTACTTC.

This clonotype was counted between two and nine times. The rearrangement joins TRBV28 to TRBJ2-2, with 7 bases fitting TRBD1. CDR1 MDHEN and CDR2 SYDVKM come from the germline V gene. This CDR3 is built from 14 residues. J was trimmed by 2 bases and V by 6 bases; bases with no gene match: 3. CDR3 nucleotides: TGTGCCAGCAGCCCAGGGGGAAACACCGGGGAGCTGTTTTTT. Translating it yields CASSPGGNTGELFF.

This clonotype occurred many times. The chain uses TRBV20-1 and TRBJ2-5, with 7 bases matching TRBD2. CDR1 and CDR2 (germline): DFQATT, SNEGSKA (reference sequence). CDR3 length equals 15 residues. Losses at the gene ends were 0 bases for V and 1 base for J; bases not matched to a gene: 5. CDR3 nucleotides: TGCAGTGCTAGAGATCTTCGGGAGGCCCAAGAGACCCAGTACTTC. Its protein is CSARDLREAQETQYF.

In this sample, this clonotype is medium-sized. The chain couples TRBV5-6 to TRBJ1-5; a possible D gene is TRBD1 (5 bases). The CDR3 is made up of 16 amino acids. The germline V gene has CDR1 SGHDT and CDR2 YYEEEE. V was shortened by 5 bases and J by 2 bases, with 17 bases between the two germline ends. Here the CDR3 reads CASSYFSGRRNQPQHF. The CDR3 DNA sequence: TGTGCCAGCAGTTATTTCTCGGGACGGCGCAATCAGCCCCAGCATTTT.

This clonotype is large in the sample. The chain couples TRBV7-9 to TRBJ2-7; tentatively, D is TRBD1 (6 bases). The V gene's germline CDR1 is SEHNR and CDR2 FQNEAQ (reference sequence). Trimming pared 5 bases from V and 1 base from J, leaving 12 bases between. This CDR3 region has 14 residues. The CDR3 nucleotides read TGTGCCAGCAGCACCGGACAGCATTCCTACGAGCAGTACTTC. Encoded protein: CASSTGQHSYEQYF.

This clonotype ranks as medium-sized (0.01 to 0.1%). V and J are TRBV9 and TRBJ2-1; the D call may be TRBD1 or TRBD2 (5 bases each). Germline loops: CDR1 SGDLS, CDR2 YYNGEE. This CDR3 region has 15 residues. V was trimmed by 4 bases and J by 4 bases, leaving 15 bases between them. CDR3: CASSLRDLPYNEQFF. For the CDR3, the DNA is TGTGCCAGCAGCTTACGGGACCTACCGTACAATGAGCAGTTCTTC.

The J gene is TRBJ1-5, the V gene TRBV19; no definite D call. The CDR3 totals 14 residues. Trimming took off 5 bases at V and 7 bases at J, with 15 bases between the two ends. Germline V lookup: CDR1 LNHDA, CDR2 SQIVND (reference sequence). This CDR3 reads CASSHRGYSQPQHF. CDR3 in DNA: TGTGCCAGTAGTCACCGTGGGTACAGCCAGCCCCAGCATTTT.

This clonotype is medium-sized (0.01 to 0.1%) by share. This sequence joins TRBV12-3 or TRBV12-4 and TRBJ2-1, with 9 bases aligning to TRBD2. This CDR3 is 15 amino acids long. Trimming cost V 2 bases and J 6 bases; bases outside gene matches: 5. CDR3 in amino acids: CASSLSSGDPNEQFF. The CDR3 DNA sequence: TGTGCCAGCAGTTTATCTAGCGGGGACCCCAATGAGCAGTTCTTC.

Ten or more counts support this clonotype. In DNA, the CDR3 is TGCAGTGCTAGAGAGGAATTAGGGAGACGGTACGAGCAGTACTTC. The encoded protein is CSAREELGRRYEQYF. The J gene is TRBJ2-7, the V gene TRBV20-1, with D possibly being TRBD2 (5 bases). The germline V gene encodes CDR1 DFQATT and CDR2 SNEGSKA (reference sequence). This CDR3 region has 15 residues. With 0 bases removed from V and 4 bases from J, the gap between germline ends came to 16 bases.

The rearrangement uses TRBV7-9 and TRBJ2-2; D might be TRBD2 (5 bases). Germline CDR1 SEHNR, CDR2 FQNEAQ (reference sequence). The CDR3 is made up of 14 amino acids. Trimming removed 5 bases from V and 4 bases from J, with 11 bases in between. CDR3 nucleotides: TGTGCCAGCAGCGGGAGTCTGGGCACCGGGGAGCTGTTTTTT. This sequence encodes CASSGSLGTGELFF.

By share of the sample, this clonotype is medium-sized. This chain joins TRBV9 and TRBJ2-3; TRBD2 is a possible D gene (5 bases). CDR1 is SGDLS, CDR2 YYNGEE, per germline. This CDR3 spans 12 amino acids. V was clipped by 8 bases and J by 5 bases, with 12 bases between them. CDR3 bases: TGTGCCAGTCCCGCGGGCGGAGATACGCAGTATTTT. This translates into CASPAGGDTQYF. The variable domain in full, with the rest retrieved from reference TRBV9 and TRBJ2-3, is DSGVTQTPKHLITATGQRVTLRCSPRSGDLSVYWYQQSLDQGLQFLIQYYNGEERAKGNILERFSAQQFPDLHSELNLSSLELGDSALYFCASPAGGDTQYFGPGTRLTVL.

By share, this clonotype counts as large. V is TRBV6-2 or TRBV6-3 and J is TRBJ2-3, with TRBD2 matching over 16 bases. V lost 5 bases to trimming and J lost 6 bases; unmatched junction nucleotides: 11. Germline CDR1 reads MNHEY; CDR2 reads SVGEGT. The length of the CDR3 is 18 residues. Written as DNA, the CDR3 is TGTGCCAGCAGTCCACCGGGACTAGCGGGAGGGCCCGAGGATACGCAGTATTTT. Its protein is CASSPPGLAGGPEDTQYF.